This TCR beta chain was sequenced during a study of graft-versus-host responses after intestinal transplantation. Findings and caveats of the study: The study found high graft-versus-host to host-versus-graft clonal ratios in allografts of patients with graft-donor T cell macrochimerism. GvH clonotypes were identified within recipient marrow, with a subset emerging first in ileum or blood.

This table comes from immunoSEQ multiplex PCR, and its TCRdb copy is limited to in-frame clones, with some not included. Of 99,000 or so clones in the sample, roughly 88% were seen once. Of note for this clone: Its target is not known.

Germline lookup yields CDR1 LGHNA and CDR2 YNFKEQ. The CDR3 has 15 residues. The ends lost 4 bases at V and 0 bases at J; junction bases unmatched: 2. Sequenced here: PBMCs, sampled 255 days after intestinal transplant. The origin of this receptor is a human patient who received an intestinal transplant, so some T cells may come from the graft donor. The chain joins TRBV4-2 to TRBJ2-1, with TRBD2 matching over 8 bases. Written as DNA, the CDR3 is TGTGCCAGCAGCCCCCGGGAGGGCTCCTACAATGAGCAGTTCTTC. It codes for CASSPREGSYNEQFF.